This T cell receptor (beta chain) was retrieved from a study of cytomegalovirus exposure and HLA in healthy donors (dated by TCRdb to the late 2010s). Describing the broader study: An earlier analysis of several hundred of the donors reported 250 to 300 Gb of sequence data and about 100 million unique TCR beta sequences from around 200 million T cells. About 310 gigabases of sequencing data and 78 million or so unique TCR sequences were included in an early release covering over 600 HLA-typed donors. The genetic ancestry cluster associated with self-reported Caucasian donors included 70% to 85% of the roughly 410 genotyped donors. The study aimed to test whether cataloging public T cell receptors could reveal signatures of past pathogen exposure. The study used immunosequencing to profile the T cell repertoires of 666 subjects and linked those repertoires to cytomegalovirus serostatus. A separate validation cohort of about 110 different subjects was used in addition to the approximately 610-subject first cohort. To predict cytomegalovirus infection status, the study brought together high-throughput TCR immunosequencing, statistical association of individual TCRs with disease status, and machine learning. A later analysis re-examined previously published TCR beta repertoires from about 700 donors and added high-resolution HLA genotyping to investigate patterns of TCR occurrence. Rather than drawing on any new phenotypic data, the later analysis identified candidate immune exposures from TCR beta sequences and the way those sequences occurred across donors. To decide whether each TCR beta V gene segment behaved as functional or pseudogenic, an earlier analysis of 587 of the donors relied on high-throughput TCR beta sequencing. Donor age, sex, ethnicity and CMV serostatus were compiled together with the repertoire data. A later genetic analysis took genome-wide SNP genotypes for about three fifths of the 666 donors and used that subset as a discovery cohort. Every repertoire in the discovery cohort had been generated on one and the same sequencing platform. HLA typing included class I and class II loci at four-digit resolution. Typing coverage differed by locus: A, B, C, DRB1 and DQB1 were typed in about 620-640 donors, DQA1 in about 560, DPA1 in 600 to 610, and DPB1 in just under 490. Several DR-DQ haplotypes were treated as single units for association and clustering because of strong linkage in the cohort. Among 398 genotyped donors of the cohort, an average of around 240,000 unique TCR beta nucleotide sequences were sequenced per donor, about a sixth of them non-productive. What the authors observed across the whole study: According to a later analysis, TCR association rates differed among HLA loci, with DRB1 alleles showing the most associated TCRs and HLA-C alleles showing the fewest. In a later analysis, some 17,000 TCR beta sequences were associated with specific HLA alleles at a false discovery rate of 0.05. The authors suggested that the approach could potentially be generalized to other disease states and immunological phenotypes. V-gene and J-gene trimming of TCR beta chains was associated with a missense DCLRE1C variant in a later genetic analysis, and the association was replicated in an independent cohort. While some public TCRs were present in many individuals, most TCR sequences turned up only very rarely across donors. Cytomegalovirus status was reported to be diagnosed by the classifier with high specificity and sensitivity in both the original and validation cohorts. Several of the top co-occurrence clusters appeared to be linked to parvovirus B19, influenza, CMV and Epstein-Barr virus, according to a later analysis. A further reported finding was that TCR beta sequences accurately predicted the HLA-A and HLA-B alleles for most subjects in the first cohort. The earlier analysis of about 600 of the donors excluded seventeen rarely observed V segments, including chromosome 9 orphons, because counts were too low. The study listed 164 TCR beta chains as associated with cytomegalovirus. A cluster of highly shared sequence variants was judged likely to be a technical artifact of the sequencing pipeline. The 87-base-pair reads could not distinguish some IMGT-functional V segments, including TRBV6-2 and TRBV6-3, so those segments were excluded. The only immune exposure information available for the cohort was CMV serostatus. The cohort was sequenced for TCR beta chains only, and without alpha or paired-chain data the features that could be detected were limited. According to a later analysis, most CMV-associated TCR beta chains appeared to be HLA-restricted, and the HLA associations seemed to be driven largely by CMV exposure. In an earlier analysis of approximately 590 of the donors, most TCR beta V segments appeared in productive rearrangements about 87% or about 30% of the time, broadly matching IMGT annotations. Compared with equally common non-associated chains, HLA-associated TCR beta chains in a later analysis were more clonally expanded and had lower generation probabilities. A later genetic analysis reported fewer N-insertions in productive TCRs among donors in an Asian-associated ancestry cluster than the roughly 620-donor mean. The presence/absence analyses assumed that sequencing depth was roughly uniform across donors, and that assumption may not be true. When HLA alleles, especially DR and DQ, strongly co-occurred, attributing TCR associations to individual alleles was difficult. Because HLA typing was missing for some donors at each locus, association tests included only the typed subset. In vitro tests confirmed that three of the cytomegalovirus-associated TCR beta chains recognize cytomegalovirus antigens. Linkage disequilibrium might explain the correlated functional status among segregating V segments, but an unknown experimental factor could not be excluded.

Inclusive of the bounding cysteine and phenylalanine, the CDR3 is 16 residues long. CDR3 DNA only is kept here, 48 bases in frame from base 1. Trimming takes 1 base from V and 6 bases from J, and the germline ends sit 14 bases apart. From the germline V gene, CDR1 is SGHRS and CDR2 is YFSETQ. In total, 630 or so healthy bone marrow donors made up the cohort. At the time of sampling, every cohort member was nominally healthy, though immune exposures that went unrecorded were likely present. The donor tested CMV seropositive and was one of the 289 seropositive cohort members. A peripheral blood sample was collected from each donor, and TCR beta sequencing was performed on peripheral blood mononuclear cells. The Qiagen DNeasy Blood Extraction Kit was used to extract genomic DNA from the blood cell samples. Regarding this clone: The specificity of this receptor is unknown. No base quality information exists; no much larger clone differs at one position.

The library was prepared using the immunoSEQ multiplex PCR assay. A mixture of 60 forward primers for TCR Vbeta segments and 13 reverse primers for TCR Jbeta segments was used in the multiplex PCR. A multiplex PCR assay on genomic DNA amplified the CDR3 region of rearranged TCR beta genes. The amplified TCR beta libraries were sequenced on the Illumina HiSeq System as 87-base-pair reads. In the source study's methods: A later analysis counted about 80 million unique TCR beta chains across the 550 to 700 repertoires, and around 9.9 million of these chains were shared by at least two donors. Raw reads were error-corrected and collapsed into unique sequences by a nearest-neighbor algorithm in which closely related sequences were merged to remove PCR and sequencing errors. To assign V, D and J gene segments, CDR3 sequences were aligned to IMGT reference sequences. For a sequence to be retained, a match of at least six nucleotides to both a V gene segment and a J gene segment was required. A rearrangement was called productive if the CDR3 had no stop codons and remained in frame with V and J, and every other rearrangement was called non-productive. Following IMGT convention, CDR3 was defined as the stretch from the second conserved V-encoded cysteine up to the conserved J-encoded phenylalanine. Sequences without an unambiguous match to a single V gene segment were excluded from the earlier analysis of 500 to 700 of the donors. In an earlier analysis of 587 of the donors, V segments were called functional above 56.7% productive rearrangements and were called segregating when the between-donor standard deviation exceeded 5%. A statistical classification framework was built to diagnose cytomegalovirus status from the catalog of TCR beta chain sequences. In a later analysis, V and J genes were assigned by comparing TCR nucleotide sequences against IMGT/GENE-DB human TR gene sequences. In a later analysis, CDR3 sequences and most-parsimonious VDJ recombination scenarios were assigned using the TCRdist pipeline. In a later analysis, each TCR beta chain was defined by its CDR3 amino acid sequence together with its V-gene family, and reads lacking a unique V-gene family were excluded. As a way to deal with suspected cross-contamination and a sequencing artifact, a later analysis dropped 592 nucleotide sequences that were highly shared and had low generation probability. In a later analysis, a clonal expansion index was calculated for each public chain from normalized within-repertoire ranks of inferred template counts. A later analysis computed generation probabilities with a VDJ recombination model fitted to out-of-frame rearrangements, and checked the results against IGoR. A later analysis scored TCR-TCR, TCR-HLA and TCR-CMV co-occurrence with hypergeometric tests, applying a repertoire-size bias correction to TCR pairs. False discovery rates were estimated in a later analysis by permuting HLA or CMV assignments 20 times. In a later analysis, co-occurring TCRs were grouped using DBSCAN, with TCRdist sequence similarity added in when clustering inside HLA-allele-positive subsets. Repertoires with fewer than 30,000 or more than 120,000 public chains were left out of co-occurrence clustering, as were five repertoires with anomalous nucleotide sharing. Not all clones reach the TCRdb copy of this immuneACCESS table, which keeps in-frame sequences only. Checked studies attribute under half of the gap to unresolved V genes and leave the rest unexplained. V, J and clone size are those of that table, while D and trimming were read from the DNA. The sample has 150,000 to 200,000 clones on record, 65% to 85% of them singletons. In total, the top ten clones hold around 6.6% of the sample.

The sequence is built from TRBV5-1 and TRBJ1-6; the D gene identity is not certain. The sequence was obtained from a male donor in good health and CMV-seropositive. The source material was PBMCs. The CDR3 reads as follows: CASSLTGQIFNSPLHF. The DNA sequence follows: TGCGCCAGCAGCTTGACGGGTCAGATCTTTAATTCACCCCTCCACTTT.